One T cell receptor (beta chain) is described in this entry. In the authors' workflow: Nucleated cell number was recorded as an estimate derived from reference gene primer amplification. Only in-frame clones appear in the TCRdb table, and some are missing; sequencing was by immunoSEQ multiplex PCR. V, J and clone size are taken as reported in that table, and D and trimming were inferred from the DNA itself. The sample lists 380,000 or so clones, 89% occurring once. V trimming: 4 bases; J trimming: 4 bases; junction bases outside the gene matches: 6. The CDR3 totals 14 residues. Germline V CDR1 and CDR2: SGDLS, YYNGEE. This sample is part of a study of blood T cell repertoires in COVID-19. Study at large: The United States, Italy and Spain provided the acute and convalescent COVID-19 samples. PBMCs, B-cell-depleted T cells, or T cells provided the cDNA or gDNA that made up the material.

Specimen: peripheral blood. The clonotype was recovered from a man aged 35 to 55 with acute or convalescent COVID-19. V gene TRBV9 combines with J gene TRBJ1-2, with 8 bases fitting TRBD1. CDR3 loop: CASSTGGPPYGYTF. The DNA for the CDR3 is TGTGCCAGCAGCACAGGGGGACCCCCCTATGGCTACACCTTC.